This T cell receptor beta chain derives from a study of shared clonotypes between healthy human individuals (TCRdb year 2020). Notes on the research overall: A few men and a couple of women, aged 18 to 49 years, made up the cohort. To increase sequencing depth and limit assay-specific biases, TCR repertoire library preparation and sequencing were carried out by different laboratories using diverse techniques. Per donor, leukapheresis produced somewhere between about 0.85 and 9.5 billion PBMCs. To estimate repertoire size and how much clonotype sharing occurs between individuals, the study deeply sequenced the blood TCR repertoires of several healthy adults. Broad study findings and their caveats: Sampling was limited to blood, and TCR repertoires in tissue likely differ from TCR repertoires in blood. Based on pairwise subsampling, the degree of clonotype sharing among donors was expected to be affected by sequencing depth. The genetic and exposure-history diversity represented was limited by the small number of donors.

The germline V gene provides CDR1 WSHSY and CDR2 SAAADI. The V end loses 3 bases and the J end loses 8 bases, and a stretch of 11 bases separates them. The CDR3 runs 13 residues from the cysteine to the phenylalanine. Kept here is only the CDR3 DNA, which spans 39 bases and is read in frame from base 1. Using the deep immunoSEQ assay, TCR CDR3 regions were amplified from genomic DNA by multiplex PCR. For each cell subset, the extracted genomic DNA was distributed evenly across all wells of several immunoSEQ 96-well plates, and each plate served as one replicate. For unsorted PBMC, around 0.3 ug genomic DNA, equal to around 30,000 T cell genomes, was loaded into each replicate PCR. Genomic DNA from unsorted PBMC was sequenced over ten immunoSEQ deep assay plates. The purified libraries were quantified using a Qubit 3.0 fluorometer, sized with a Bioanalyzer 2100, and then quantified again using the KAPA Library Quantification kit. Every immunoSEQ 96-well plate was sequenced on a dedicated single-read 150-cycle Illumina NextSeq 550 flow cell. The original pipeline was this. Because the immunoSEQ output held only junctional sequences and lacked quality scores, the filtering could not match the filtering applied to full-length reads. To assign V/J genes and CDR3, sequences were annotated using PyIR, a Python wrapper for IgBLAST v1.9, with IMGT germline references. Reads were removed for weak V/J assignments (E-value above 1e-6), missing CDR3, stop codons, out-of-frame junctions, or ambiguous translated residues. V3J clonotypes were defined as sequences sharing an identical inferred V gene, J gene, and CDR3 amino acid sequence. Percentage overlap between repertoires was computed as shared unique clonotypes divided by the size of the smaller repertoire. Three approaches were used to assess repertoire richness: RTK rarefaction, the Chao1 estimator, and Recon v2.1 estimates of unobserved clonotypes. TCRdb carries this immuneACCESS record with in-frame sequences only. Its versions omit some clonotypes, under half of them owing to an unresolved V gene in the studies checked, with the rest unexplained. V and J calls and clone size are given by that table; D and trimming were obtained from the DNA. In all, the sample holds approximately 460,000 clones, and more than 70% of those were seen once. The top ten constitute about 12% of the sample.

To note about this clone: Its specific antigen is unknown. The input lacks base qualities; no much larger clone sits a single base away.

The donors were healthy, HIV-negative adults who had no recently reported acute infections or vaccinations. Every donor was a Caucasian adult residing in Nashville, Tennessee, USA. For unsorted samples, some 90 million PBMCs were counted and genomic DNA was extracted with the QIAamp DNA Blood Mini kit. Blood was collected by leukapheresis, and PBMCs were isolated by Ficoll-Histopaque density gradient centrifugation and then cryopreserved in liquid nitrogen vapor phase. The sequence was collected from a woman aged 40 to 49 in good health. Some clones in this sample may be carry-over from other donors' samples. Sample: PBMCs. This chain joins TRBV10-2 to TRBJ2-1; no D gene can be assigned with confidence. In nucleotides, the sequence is TGCGCCAGCAGTGATGCTCGCCACGATGAGCAGTTCTTC. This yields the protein CASSDARHDEQFF.